These T cell receptor beta chains were read from a single sample in a study of response to subunit inactivated influenza vaccine. One entry per CDR3 protein, called by TCRdb with MiXCR from the RT-PCR reads. The table lists about 570,000 distinct CDR3 sequences, around 10% of them singletons. These same records also appear under a second study, on T cells expressing NK-cell markers.

The sequences come from PBMCs from blood, collected on the day of vaccination. The receptors come from a man between 50 and 59 years old who received an inactivated influenza vaccine. The CDR3 runs from the conserved cysteine through the conserved F or W. Rows may omit the clone size; those that give it use once, few, many or a size class.

>TRBJ2-7|few|TRBV29-1
CSVEDPGRAGYEQYF
>TRBJ2-5|-|TRBV2
CVSSGSGRGGETQYF
>TRBJ2-1|-|TRBV7-2
CASSLPKTTSNYNEQFF
>TRBJ2-5|-|TRBV2
CASSHRSPQETQYF
>TRBJ2-3|-|TRBV12-3/TRBV12-4
CASREQQGTDTQYF
>TRBJ1-2|few|TRBV6-1
CASNPTGTTYGYTF
>TRBJ1-5|many|TRBV29-1
CSVTTGGNQPQHF
>TRBJ2-1|few|TRBV29-1
CSVVAIVASGGNEQFF
>TRBJ2-7|many|TRBV12-3/TRBV12-4
CASSLDPGTITYEQYF
>TRBJ1-1|-|TRBV30
CAWRGQGVTEAFF
>TRBJ2-1|-|TRBV10-3
CAISATRDRGFYNEQFF
>TRBJ2-3|-|TRBV4-1
CASSQGTGRTDTQYF
>TRBJ2-3|few|TRBV29-1
CSVDPGLNTDTQYF
>TRBJ1-1|few|TRBV5-1
CASSPDRGLLTEAFF
>TRBJ2-7|-|TRBV7-2
CASSLIPRGRGYEQYF
>TRBJ2-7|few|TRBV6-2/TRBV6-3
CASSLDRLSYEQYF
>TRBJ2-7|few|TRBV5-6
CASSLGPSVHYEQYF
>TRBJ2-1|few|TRBV12-3/TRBV12-4
CASSSPLGFYNEQFF
>TRBJ2-5|few|TRBV7-8
CASSSPTLEQGKYQETQYF
>TRBJ2-7|many|TRBV5-4
CASSRDRGPYEQYF
>TRBJ1-1|few|TRBV4-1
CASSQVVSLNTEAFF
>TRBJ2-7|many|TRBV5-1
CASSPVVGYEQYF
>TRBJ1-1|-|TRBV9
CASSKAGTHTEAFF
>TRBJ2-5|-|TRBV4-3
CASSRDSWETQYF
>TRBJ2-7|few|TRBV20-1
CSAVRLAGNEQYF
>TRBJ2-7|-|TRBV28
CASTLQGEQYF
>TRBJ2-5|few|TRBV4-3
CASSMTNQETQYF
>TRBJ2-5|few|TRBV9
CASSGGLAGGLTQYF
>TRBJ1-5|many|TRBV4-3
CASSQDPLNQPQHF
>TRBJ2-5|-|TRBV5-1
CASSPGPYQETQYF
>TRBJ2-1|-|TRBV3-1
CASSQVAGASSYNEQFF
>TRBJ2-1|many|TRBV4-2
CASSQVGATGYNEQFF
>TRBJ2-3|-|TRBV5-4
CASSLLSGGYDTQYF
>TRBJ2-1|few|TRBV7-2
CASSSLLAATYNEQFF
>TRBJ2-6|-|TRBV18
CASSPGVGAEAGANVLTF
>TRBJ2-7|few|TRBV6-2/TRBV6-3
CASRSPAGSSYEQYF
>TRBJ2-5|few|TRBV5-1
CASSGPAGPQETQYF
>TRBJ1-1|few|TRBV29-1
CSGGHDTEAFF
>TRBJ2-3|once|TRBV4-2
CASSQTSGGAGFTDTQYF
>TRBJ2-1|few|TRBV27
CASSSRDRSYNEQFF
>TRBJ2-7|-|TRBV20-1
CSASLRDGEQYF
>TRBJ1-6|few|TRBV12-3/TRBV12-4
CASRGWRSPLHF
>TRBJ2-5|-|TRBV5-1
CASSFRLAETQYF
>TRBJ2-5|few|TRBV28
CASSGEQETQYF
>TRBJ1-2|many|TRBV12-3/TRBV12-4
CASSVWTGGYYGYTF
>TRBJ1-2|few|TRBV29-1
CSVGRTVYGYTF
>TRBJ2-1|few|TRBV9
CASSVSGRASYNEQFF
>TRBJ2-1|-|TRBV19
CASRLAGGPREQFF